The rows below give T cell receptor beta chains drawn from one sample of a study of blood T cell repertoires in COVID-19. The protocol was immunoSEQ multiplex PCR, while the TCRdb copy is restricted to in-frame clones and leaves out a portion. The table lists some 110,000 clones, 86% of them singletons. Source material: peripheral blood. Receptors originate from a man aged 70-80 years who had recovered from COVID-19. The CDR3 runs from the conserved cysteine through the conserved F or W. Fields, in order: J gene, V gene, CDR3 protein.

TRBJ2-1,TRBV9,CASSPGGTVSYNEQFF
TRBJ2-2,TRBV30,CAWNRGTNTGELFF
TRBJ1-4,TRBV19,CASSPPTGFDNEKLFF
TRBJ2-3,TRBV3-1/TRBV3-2,CASSQEAGRRDTQYF
TRBJ1-5,TRBV7-2,CASSLTGTGYSNQPQHF
TRBJ2-1,TRBV11-2,CASSNVFSGGVNNEQFF
TRBJ2-1,TRBV7-3,CASSLKSGFGDEQFF
TRBJ2-7,TRBV6-2/TRBV6-3,CASSTTTSGSLYEQYF
TRBJ2-5,TRBV7-3,CASSSGQGETQYF
TRBJ2-7,TRBV2,CASSEPSGSLSYEQYF
TRBJ2-1,TRBV7-3,CASSRSGQVDEQFF
TRBJ2-5,TRBV18,CASSRLAQETQYF
TRBJ2-5,TRBV7-6,CASSLAVRETQYF
TRBJ2-1,TRBV10-3,CAIKGALSYNEQFF
TRBJ2-3,TRBV5-1,CASSLSTGATQYF
TRBJ2-1,TRBV29-1,CSIPDQGSYNEQFF
TRBJ1-1,TRBV6-5,CASRLDRGTEAFF
TRBJ1-1,TRBV21-1,CASSKAAGGAFF
TRBJ1-3,TRBV19,CASSLRPTGTIYF
TRBJ1-5,TRBV18,CASSQTGFSNQPQHF
TRBJ2-7,TRBV7-2,CASSQTGGDYEQYF
TRBJ2-5,TRBV5-4,CASSPPPTGRQETQYF
TRBJ1-1,TRBV5-4,CASSKRTEAFF
TRBJ1-2,TRBV28,CASSLPPGQGGGYTF
TRBJ1-4,TRBV24-1,CATSDSGQVNEKLFF